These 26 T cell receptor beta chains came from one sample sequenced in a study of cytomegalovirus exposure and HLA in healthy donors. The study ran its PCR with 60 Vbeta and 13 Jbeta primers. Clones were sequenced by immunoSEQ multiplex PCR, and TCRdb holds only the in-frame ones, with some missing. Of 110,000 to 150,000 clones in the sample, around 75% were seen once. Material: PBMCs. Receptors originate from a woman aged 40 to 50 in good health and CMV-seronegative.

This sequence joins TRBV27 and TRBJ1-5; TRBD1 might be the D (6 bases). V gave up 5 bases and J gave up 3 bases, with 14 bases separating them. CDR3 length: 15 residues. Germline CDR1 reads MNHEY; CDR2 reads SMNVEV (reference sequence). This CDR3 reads CASSLGGGSNQPQHF. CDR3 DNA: TGTGCCAGCAGTCTAGGGGGGGGCTCCAATCAGCCCCAGCATTTT.

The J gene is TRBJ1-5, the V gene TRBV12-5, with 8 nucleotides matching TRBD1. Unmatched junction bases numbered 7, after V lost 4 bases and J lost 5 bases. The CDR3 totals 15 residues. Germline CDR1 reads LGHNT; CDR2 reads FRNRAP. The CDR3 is CASGSTTGADQPQHF. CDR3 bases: TGTGCTAGTGGTTCGACGACAGGGGCCGATCAGCCCCAGCATTTT.

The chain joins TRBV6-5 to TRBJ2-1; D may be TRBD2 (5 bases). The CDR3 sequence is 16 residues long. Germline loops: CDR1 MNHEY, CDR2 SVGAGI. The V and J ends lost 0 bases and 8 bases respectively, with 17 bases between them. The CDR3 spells CASSYSQWTGSDEQFF. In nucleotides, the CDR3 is TGTGCCAGCAGTTACTCCCAGTGGACTGGATCGGATGAGCAGTTCTTC.

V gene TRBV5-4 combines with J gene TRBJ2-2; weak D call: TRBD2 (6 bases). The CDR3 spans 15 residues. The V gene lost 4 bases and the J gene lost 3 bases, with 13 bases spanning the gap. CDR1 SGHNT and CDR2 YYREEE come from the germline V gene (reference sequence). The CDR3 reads CASSPSAGYTGELFF. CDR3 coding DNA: TGTGCCAGCAGCCCTAGCGCAGGCTACACCGGGGAGCTGTTTTTT.

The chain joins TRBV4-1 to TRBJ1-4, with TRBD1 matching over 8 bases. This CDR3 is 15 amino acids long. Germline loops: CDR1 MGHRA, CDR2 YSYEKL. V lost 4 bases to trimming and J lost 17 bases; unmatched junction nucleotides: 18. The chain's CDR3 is CASSLSPGQGAAPFF. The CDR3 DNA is TGCGCCAGCAGCCTCAGCCCTGGGCAGGGGGCCGCCCCATTTTTT.

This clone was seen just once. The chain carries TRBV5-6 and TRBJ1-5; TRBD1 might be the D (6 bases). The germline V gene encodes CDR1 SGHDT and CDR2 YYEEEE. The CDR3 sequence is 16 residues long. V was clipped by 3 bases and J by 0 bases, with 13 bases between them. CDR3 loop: CASSSTDRHSNQPQHF. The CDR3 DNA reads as TGTGCCAGCAGCTCAACGGACAGACATAGCAATCAGCCCCAGCATTTT.

CDR3 region: CASSTATGANYGYTF. The CDR3 nucleotides read TGTGCCAGTAGTACCGCAACAGGGGCTAACTATGGCTACACCTTC. The chain couples TRBV19 to TRBJ1-2, with 7 bases aligning to TRBD1. Germline lookup yields CDR1 LNHDA and CDR2 SQIVND (reference sequence). The CDR3 spans 15 residues. Losses at the gene ends were 4 bases for V and 0 bases for J; bases not matched to a gene: 5.

The CDR3 sequence: CAISEGAGVITEAFF. CDR3 bases: TGTGCCATCAGTGAGGGTGCGGGTGTGATAACTGAAGCTTTCTTT. This sequence joins TRBV10-3 and TRBJ1-1, with D hard to call. Trimming took 2 bases from V and 5 from J, leaving 15 bases between them. The CDR3 consists of 15 residues. The germline gives CDR1 ENHRY, CDR2 SYGVKD.

The CDR3: CASSRRQGGTEAFF. The DNA for the CDR3 is TGTGCCAGCAGTCGGCGACAGGGGGGGACTGAAGCTTTCTTT. The chain joins TRBV27 to TRBJ1-1, with 9 bases that match TRBD1. After removal of 5 bases from V and 5 bases from J, the junction contained 6 bases not matched to a gene. CDR3 size: 14 residues. Per germline, CDR1 MNHEY and CDR2 SMNVEV (reference sequence).

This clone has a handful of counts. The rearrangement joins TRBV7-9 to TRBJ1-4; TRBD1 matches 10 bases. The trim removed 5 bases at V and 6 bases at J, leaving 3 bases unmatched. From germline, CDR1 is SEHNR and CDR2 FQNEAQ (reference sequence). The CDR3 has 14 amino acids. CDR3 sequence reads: CASSPGQGYEKLFF. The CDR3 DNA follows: TGTGCCAGCAGCCCGGGACAGGGGTATGAAAAACTGTTTTTT. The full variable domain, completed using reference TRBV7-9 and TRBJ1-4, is DTGVSQNPRHKITKRGQNVTFRCDPISEHNRLYWYRQTLGQGPEFLTYFQNEAQLEKSRLLSDRFSAERPKGSFSTLEIQRTEQGDSAMYLCASSPGQGYEKLFFGSGTQLSVL.

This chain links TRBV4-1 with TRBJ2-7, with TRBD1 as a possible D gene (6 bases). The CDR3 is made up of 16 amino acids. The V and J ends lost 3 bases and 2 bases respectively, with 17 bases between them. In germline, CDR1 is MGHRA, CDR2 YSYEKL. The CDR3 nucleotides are TGCGCCAGCAGCCAGGGGGACATGAGGGTGGCCTACGAGCAGTACTTC. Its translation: CASSQGDMRVAYEQYF.

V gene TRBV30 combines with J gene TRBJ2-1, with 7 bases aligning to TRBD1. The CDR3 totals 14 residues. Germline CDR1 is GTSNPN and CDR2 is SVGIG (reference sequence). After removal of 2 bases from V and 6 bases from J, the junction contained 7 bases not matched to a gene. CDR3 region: CAWSKTGIGNEQFF. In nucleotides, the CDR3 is TGTGCCTGGAGTAAGACAGGGATAGGCAATGAGCAGTTCTTC. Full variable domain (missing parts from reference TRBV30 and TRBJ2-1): SQTIHQWPATLVQPVGSPLSLECTVEGTSNPNLYWYRQAAGRGLQLLFYSVGIGQISSEVPQNLSASRPQDRQFILSSKKLLLSDSGFYLCAWSKTGIGNEQFFGPGTRLTVL.

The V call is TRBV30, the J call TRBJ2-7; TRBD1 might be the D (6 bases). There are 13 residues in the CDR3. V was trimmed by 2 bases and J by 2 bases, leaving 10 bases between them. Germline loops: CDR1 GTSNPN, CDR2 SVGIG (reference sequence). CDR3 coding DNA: TGTGCCTGGAGTTGGAAGGGGGCCTACGAGCAGTACTTC. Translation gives CAWSWKGAYEQYF. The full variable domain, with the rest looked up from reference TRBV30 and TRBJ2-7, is SQTIHQWPATLVQPVGSPLSLECTVEGTSNPNLYWYRQAAGRGLQLLFYSVGIGQISSEVPQNLSASRPQDRQFILSSKKLLLSDSGFYLCAWSWKGAYEQYFGPGTRLTVT.

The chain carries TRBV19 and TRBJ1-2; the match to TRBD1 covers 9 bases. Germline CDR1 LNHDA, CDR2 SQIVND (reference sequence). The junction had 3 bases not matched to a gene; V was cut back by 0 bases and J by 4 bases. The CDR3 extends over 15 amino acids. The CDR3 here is CASSIEGTGTYGYTF. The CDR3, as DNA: TGTGCCAGTAGTATAGAAGGGACAGGGACCTATGGCTACACCTTC. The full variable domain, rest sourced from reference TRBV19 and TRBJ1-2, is DGGITQSPKYLFRKEGQNVTLSCEQNLNHDAMYWYRQDPGQGLRLIYYSQIVNDFQKGDIAEGYSVSREKKESFPLTVTSAQKNPTAFYLCASSIEGTGTYGYTFGSGTRLTVV.

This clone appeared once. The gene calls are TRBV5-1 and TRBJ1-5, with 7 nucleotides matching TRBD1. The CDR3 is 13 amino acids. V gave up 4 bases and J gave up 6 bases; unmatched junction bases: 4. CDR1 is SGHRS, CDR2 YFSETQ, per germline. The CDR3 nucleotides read TGCGCCAGCAGCGCACAGGGGAGTCAGCCCCAGCATTTT. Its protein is CASSAQGSQPQHF.

CDR3 protein: CAWSGFRTDTQYF. In DNA, the CDR3 is TGTGCCTGGAGTGGGTTTAGAACAGATACGCAGTATTTT. The chain couples TRBV30 to TRBJ2-3; D remains ambiguous. Germline V gives CDR1 GTSNPN, CDR2 SVGIG (reference sequence). The V end was cut by 1 base, the J end by 3 bases, with 8 bases between. The CDR3 extends over 13 amino acids.

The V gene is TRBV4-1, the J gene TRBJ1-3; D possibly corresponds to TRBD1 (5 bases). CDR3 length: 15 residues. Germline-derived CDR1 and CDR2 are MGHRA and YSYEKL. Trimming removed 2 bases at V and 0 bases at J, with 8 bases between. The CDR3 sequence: CASSQRGGSGNTIYF. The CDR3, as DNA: TGCGCCAGCAGCCAACGGGGGGGCTCTGGAAACACCATATATTTT.

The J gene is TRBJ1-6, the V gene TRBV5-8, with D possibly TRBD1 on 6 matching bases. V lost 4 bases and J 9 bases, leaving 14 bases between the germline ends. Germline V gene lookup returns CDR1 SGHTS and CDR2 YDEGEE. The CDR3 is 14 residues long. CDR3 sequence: CASSPPGAVSPLHF. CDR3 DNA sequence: TGTGCCAGCAGCCCACCAGGGGCCGTTTCACCCCTCCACTTT.

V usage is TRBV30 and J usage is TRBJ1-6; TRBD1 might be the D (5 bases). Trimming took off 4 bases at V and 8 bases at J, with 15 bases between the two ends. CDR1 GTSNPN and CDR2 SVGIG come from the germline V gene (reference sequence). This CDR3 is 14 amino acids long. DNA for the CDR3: TGTGCCTGGACCTCCGGAGCAGGGCATTCACCCCTCCACTTT. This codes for CAWTSGAGHSPLHF.

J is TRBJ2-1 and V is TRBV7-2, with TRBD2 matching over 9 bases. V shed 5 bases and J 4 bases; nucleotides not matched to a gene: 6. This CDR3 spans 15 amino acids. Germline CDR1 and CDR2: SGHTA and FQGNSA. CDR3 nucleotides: TGTGCCAGCAGCACCGGACTAGCGTCATACAATGAGCAGTTCTTC. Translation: CASSTGLASYNEQFF.

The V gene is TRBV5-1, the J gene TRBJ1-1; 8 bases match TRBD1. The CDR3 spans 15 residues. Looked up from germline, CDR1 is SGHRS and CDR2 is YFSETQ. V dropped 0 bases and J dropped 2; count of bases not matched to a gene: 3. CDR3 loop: CASSLEDRVNTEAFF. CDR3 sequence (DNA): TGCGCCAGCAGCTTGGAGGACAGGGTTAACACTGAAGCTTTCTTT.

The CDR3 reads CASNPGQGDTYEQYF. For the CDR3, the DNA is TGCGCCAGCAACCCGGGACAGGGAGATACCTACGAGCAGTACTTC. The chain combines TRBV5-1 with TRBJ2-7; 9 bases fit TRBD1. The ends lost 6 bases at V and 2 bases at J; junction bases unmatched: 9. CDR3 length: 15 amino acids. CDR1 SGHRS and CDR2 YFSETQ come from the germline V gene.

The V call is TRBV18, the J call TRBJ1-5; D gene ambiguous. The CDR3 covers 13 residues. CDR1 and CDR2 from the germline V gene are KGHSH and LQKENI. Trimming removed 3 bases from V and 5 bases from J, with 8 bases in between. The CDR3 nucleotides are TGTGCCAGCTCACCGACTCGTGATCAGCCCCAGCATTTT. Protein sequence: CASSPTRDQPQHF.

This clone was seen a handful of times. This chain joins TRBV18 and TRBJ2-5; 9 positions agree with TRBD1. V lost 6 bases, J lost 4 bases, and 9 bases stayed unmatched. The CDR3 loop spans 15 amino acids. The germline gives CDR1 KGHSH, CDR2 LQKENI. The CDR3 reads CASSPRTGVGETQYF. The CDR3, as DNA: TGTGCCAGCTCCCCGAGGACAGGGGTTGGAGAGACCCAGTACTTC.

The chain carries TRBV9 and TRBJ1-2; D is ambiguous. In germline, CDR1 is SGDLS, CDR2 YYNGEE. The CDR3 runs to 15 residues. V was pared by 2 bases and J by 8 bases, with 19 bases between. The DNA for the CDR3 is TGTGCCAGCAGCGTGGGCGTGGCAGACCCTACGGGCTACACCTTC. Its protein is CASSVGVADPTGYTF.

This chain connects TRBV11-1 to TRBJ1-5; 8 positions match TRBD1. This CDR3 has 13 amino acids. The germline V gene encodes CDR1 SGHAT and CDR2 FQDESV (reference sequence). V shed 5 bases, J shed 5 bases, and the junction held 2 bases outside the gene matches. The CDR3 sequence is CASSEQGDQPQHF. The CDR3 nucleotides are TGTGCCAGCAGCGAACAGGGGGATCAGCCCCAGCATTTT.